This T cell receptor (beta chain) was recorded in a study of a mutant IDH1 vaccine in newly diagnosed glioma. Across the study: Beginning 4-6 weeks after radiotherapy alone, or with temozolomide cycles, vaccination took place.

Time point specified: week 47, end of study. In every dose of vaccine, 300 ug of mutant IDH1 20-mer peptide was given alongside topical imiquimod. Every donor had a new WHO grade 3 or 4 astrocytoma that was IDH1-mutant, with loss of nuclear ATRX. This clone was detected once. Its target is not known. Looked up from germline, CDR1 is SGHRS and CDR2 is YFSETQ. V lost 1 base to trimming and J lost 5 bases; unmatched junction nucleotides: 6. CDR3 length: 15 residues. Profiling relied on immunoSEQ multiplex PCR, and the TCRdb table lists in-frame clones only, not all of them. The sample has 24,000 or so clones; 84% are singletons.

The sequence came from a man aged 35-49 years with glioma. The source material was PBMCs, sampled from a glioma patient whose treatment included an IDH1 peptide vaccine. The chain recombines TRBV5-1 with TRBJ2-7; 10 positions match TRBD1. In DNA form, the CDR3 reads TGCGCCAGCAGCTTGTCGTTGGACAGGGGGGACGAGCAGTACTTC. This sequence encodes CASSLSLDRGDEQYF.